A selection of T cell receptor beta chains follows, all from one sample in a study of cytomegalovirus exposure and HLA in healthy donors. Libraries were prepared by immunoSEQ multiplex PCR; TCRdb keeps only in-frame clonotypes and omits some of them. The top ten hold around 3% of the sample, which has 130,000 to 150,000 clones, nearly 80% seen once. Sequencing was done on a sample of PBMCs. The receptors come from a man aged 35 to 55 in good health and CMV-seropositive. Both conserved end residues are part of each CDR3. A D gene is named only where the DNA matches it firmly. Size tells how often a clone was seen (once, few, many) or the class of an expanded clone, and some rows leave it out.

>TRBV6-1|.|TRBD2|TRBJ2-1
TGTGCCAGCAGTGAAAGGACTAGCGGGAGGGCCTGGTACAATGAGCAGTTCTTC
CASSERTSGRAWYNEQFF
>TRBV9|.|.|TRBJ2-7
TGTGCCAGCAGCGTTAACAGGTCTTACTATACCCTAGGAGTCTACGAGCAGTACTTC
CASSVNRSYYTLGVYEQYF
>TRBV5-4|.|.|TRBJ2-5
TGTGCCAGCAGCTTGGTGGACACACAAGAGACCCAGTACTTC
CASSLVDTQETQYF
>TRBV7-2|.|TRBD1|TRBJ1-4
TGTGCCAGCACCACACAGGGGCGTTTGGCTAATGAAAAACTGTTTTTT
CASTTQGRLANEKLFF
>TRBV6-4|.|.|TRBJ2-2
TGTGCCTCCGAGGGGGACACCGGGGAGCTGTTTTTT
CASEGDTGELFF
>TRBV7-3|.|TRBD2|TRBJ2-3
TGTGCCAGCAGCTTAAAGACTAGCCGCACAGATACGCAGTATTTT
CASSLKTSRTDTQYF
>TRBV2|.|.|TRBJ1-1
TGTGCCAGCAGAGGACAGATCCAGAACACTGAAGCTTTCTTT
CASRGQIQNTEAFF
>TRBV11-2|.|.|TRBJ1-1
TGTGCCAGCAGCTTACGAGGGCCTGGGAACACTGAAGCTTTCTTT
CASSLRGPGNTEAFF
>TRBV6-5|.|.|TRBJ1-3
TGTGCCAGCAGTCCCGATGGGCCCGGAAACACCATATATTTT
CASSPDGPGNTIYF
>TRBV5-5|.|.|TRBJ2-2
TGTGCCAGCAGAACCCGGACAGCCGCGAACACCGGGGAGCTGTTTTTT
CASRTRTAANTGELFF
>TRBV27|.|.|TRBJ2-7
TGTGCCAGCAGGGGAGGAGGCTCCTACGAGCAGTACTTC
CASRGGGSYEQYF
>TRBV7-3|few|TRBD1|TRBJ2-3
TGTGCCAGCGCTTCCGGGACAGGGTCAGATACGCAGTATTTT
CASASGTGSDTQYF
>TRBV5-1|.|.|TRBJ1-4
TGCGCCAGCAGCCCTTATTTGACAGACGGAAAACTGTTTTTT
CASSPYLTDGKLFF
>TRBV7-8|.|TRBD1|TRBJ1-5
TGTGCCAGCAGCCTTGGACAGGGGCAGCGGACGGGCAATCAGCCCCAGCATTTT
CASSLGQGQRTGNQPQHF
>TRBV6-4|once|.|TRBJ2-2
TGTGCCAGCAGTGACCAGGTTGGCGGGGAGCTGTTTTTT
CASSDQVGGELFF
>TRBV30|.|TRBD1|TRBJ2-7
TGTGCCTGGAGTATAACAGGGGGGCCCGAGCAGTACTTC
CAWSITGGPEQYF
>TRBV4-1|.|.|TRBJ1-2
TGCGCCAGCAGCCAAGATTCGGGAACGAACTATGGCTACACCTTC
CASSQDSGTNYGYTF
>TRBV19|.|TRBD1|TRBJ2-1
TGTGCCAGTAGTCACGGGACAGGGTCCCCGTGGTGGGGCTACAATGAGCAGTTCTTC
CASSHGTGSPWWGYNEQFF
>TRBV2|.|.|TRBJ2-7
TGTGCCAGCAGGCCGATGACATTCTCCTACGAGCAGTACTTC
CASRPMTFSYEQYF
>TRBV5-1|.|.|TRBJ2-1
TGCGCCAGCAGCTTGGCCAATAGCGGCACTGATGAGCAGTTCTTC
CASSLANSGTDEQFF
>TRBV5-1|.|.|TRBJ1-2
TGCGCCAGCAGCTTGCTTCAGTCGATTAACTATGGCTACACCTTC
CASSLLQSINYGYTF
>TRBV7-9|few|TRBD2|TRBJ2-1
TGTTCCAGCGACGACGGACTAGCGGGAGTTAATGAGCAGTTCTTC
CSSDDGLAGVNEQFF
>TRBV5-5|few|.|TRBJ1-2
TGTGCCAGCAGCCTGACGGGACTGGAGTCTAACTATGGCTACACCTTC
CASSLTGLESNYGYTF
>TRBV5-6|.|.|TRBJ2-7
TGTGCCAGCAGCTTGACAACCTACGAGCAGTACTTC
CASSLTTYEQYF
>TRBV5-1|.|.|TRBJ2-1
TGCGCCAGCAGCCTGGACAGCTCCTACAATGAGCAGTTCTTC
CASSLDSSYNEQFF
>TRBV19|.|.|TRBJ1-1
TGTGCCAGTAGTATAACAGGTTTGAACACTGAAGCTTTCTTT
CASSITGLNTEAFF
>TRBV2|.|.|TRBJ1-5
TGTGCCAGCAGCGCCGTAGATAGCAATCAGCCCCAGCATTTT
CASSAVDSNQPQHF
>TRBV18|few|TRBD2|TRBJ2-1
TGTGCCAGCTCACCAGGCCTAGCGGGAGGTAGTCACAATGAGCAGTTCTTC
CASSPGLAGGSHNEQFF
>TRBV7-9|.|TRBD1|TRBJ1-1
TGTGCCAGGGCTGACAGGGAAGAAATGAACACTGAAGCTTTCTTT
CARADREEMNTEAFF
>TRBV28|.|.|TRBJ2-3
TGTGCCACCTCGAGTCCCACAGATACGCAGTATTTT
CATSSPTDTQYF
>TRBV27|.|.|TRBJ1-2
TGTGCCAGCAGTCTCAGCTCTGGCGGGTCTGGCTACACCTTC
CASSLSSGGSGYTF
>TRBV10-1|.|TRBD1|TRBJ1-1
TGCGCCAGCCAGCGGGACAGGGGTGCTGAAGCTTTCTTT
CASQRDRGAEAFF
>TRBV6-6|few|.|TRBJ2-7
TGTGCCAGCAGTCTCGGGACAAAATCCTACGAGCAGTACTTC
CASSLGTKSYEQYF
>TRBV5-1|few|.|TRBJ2-3
TGCGCCAGCAGCCCGCGATCCGAATTCACAGATACGCAGTATTTT
CASSPRSEFTDTQYF
>TRBV7-9|.|TRBD2|TRBJ2-2
TGTTCCAGCAGCCACGGGAGGCCCACCGGGGAGCTGTTTTTT
CSSSHGRPTGELFF
>TRBV19|.|.|TRBJ1-4
TGTGCCAGTACCCCACAGGGCGGCGAAAAACTGTTTTTT
CASTPQGGEKLFF
>TRBV19|.|TRBD2|TRBJ2-5
TGTGCCAGTAGTAATGGGGGACTAGCGTCTCTCCGCGGGGAGACCCAGTACTTC
CASSNGGLASLRGETQYF
>TRBV5-6|.|TRBD1|TRBJ2-1
TGTGCCAGCAGCTGGGGCTATGGGGGGACAGGGGTGGACAATGAGCAGTTCTTC
CASSWGYGGTGVDNEQFF
>TRBV6-6|.|.|TRBJ1-4
TGTGCCAGCTCCGTTCCCGGGGGAAAACTGTTTTTT
CASSVPGGKLFF
>TRBV11-2|.|TRBD1|TRBJ2-2
TGTGCCGGAGACAGGGGCCAGAACACCGGGGAGCTGTTTTTT
CAGDRGQNTGELFF
>TRBV7-8|.|TRBD1|TRBJ2-7
TGTGCCAGCAGCCCGAAGACAGGGTACTCCTACGAGCAGTACTTC
CASSPKTGYSYEQYF
>TRBV7-9|.|TRBD1|TRBJ2-5
TGTTCCAGCAGCGTACAGGGGATCAAGGAGACCCAGTACTTC
CSSSVQGIKETQYF
>TRBV4-1|.|.|TRBJ2-1
TGCGCCAGCAGCCGGGCTAGCGTCGATGAGCAGTTCTTC
CASSRASVDEQFF
>TRBV30|.|.|TRBJ2-3
TGTGCCTGGAGTGCTGGGGGGGCGCGTCTACCAGATACGCAGTATTTT
CAWSAGGARLPDTQYF
>TRBV30|.|.|TRBJ2-5
TGTGCCGCCAATCCAGGGTCGGGTGCGGAGACCCAGTACTTC
CAANPGSGAETQYF
>TRBV15|.|TRBD2|TRBJ2-2
TGTGCCACCAGCAGAGATCCTTCGGGCGGGAGTGTGGGCCGGGAGCTGTTTTTT
CATSRDPSGGSVGRELFF
>TRBV11-2|once|.|TRBJ2-7
TGTGCCAGCAGCTTAGTTCTGGAGCAGTACTTC
CASSLVLEQYF
>TRBV6-5|.|TRBD1|TRBJ1-5
TGTGCCAGCAGTTATGGGAACAGGGGACAGCCCCAGCATTTT
CASSYGNRGQPQHF
>TRBV6-1|.|.|TRBJ1-6
TGTGCCAGCAAGCTCTATAATTCACCCCTCCACTTT
CASKLYNSPLHF